This is a list of T cell receptor beta chains from one sample in a study of T cells after yellow fever vaccination. Via MiXCR, TCRdb re-called the 5' RACE reads, giving one row per CDR3 protein. The sample yields approximately 350,000 distinct CDR3 sequences, around a tenth seen once. Sequencing used PBMCs, obtained on the day of the first yellow fever vaccination. The receptors were gathered from a man between 18 and 35 years old who received the YFV17D yellow fever vaccine. CDR3s include the opening cysteine and the closing phenylalanine or tryptophan. The D gene is left open where the match is weak. Some rows have no size entry. The others give once, few or many, or a class for an expanded clone.

j_call d_call v_call clone_size cdr3_aa cdr3_nt
TRBJ1-6 TRBD1 TRBV7-3 few CASSFVAGGPLHF TGTGCCAGCAGCTTTGTCGCAGGGGGACCCCTCCACTTT
TRBJ1-5 . TRBV3-1 . CASSLGQAGNQPQHF TGTGCCAGCAGCCTGGGGCAGGCAGGGAATCAGCCCCAGCATTTT
TRBJ2-5 TRBD1 TRBV12-3/TRBV12-4 . CASSMGQLQETQYF TGTGCCAGCAGTATGGGACAGCTCCAAGAGACCCAGTACTTC
TRBJ2-5 TRBD1 TRBV4-2 few CASSQATGGVQETQYF TGTGCCAGCAGCCAAGCGACAGGGGGGGTACAAGAGACCCAGTACTTC
TRBJ1-5 . TRBV20-1 few CSARNYDQPQHF TGCAGTGCTAGAAATTACGATCAGCCCCAGCATTTT
TRBJ2-5 . TRBV14 . CASSQDVGWGETQYF TGTGCCAGCAGCCAAGATGTCGGGTGGGGAGAGACCCAGTACTTC
TRBJ2-2 . TRBV24-1 . CATSDLGWGLFF TGTGCCACCAGTGATTTGGGGTGGGGGCTGTTTTTT
TRBJ2-2 TRBD1 TRBV18 few CASSQPDRTNTGELFF TGTGCCAGCTCACAACCGGACAGGACGAACACCGGGGAGCTGTTTTTT
TRBJ2-3 . TRBV6-5 few CASSYLDRPDTQYF TGTGCCAGCAGTTATCTTGACCGGCCAGATACGCAGTATTTT
TRBJ2-1 . TRBV18 . CASSPGGPEQFF TGTGCCAGCTCACCGGGGGGGCCTGAGCAGTTCTTC
TRBJ1-1 . TRBV30 . CACERQMNTEAFF TGTGCCTGCGAACGTCAAATGAACACTGAAGCTTTCTTT
TRBJ2-5 . TRBV3-1 . CASSRVHGETQYF TGTGCCAGCAGCCGAGTCCATGGGGAGACCCAGTACTTC
TRBJ1-2 TRBD1 TRBV5-1 few CASSWGQSYGYTF TGCGCCAGCAGCTGGGGACAGAGTTATGGCTACACCTTC
TRBJ2-2 TRBD2 TRBV28 . CASSQGGGNTGELFF TGTGCCAGCAGTCAAGGCGGGGGAAACACCGGGGAGCTGTTTTTT
TRBJ2-1 TRBD1 TRBV18 many CASSPQTGSNEQFF TGTGCCAGCTCACCCCAGACAGGGTCCAATGAGCAGTTCTTC
TRBJ2-1 . TRBV12-3/TRBV12-4 many CASRPRGGPYNEQFF TGTGCCAGCAGGCCCAGGGGGGGGCCCTACAATGAGCAGTTCTTC
TRBJ1-6 TRBD1 TRBV11-2 few CASSLRDRVSSYNSPLHF TGTGCCAGCAGCTTACGGGACAGGGTCAGCTCCTATAATTCACCCCTCCACTTT
TRBJ2-7 . TRBV11-2 few CASSTRGTVSYEQYF TGTGCCAGCAGCACACGGGGGACAGTTTCCTACGAGCAGTACTTC
TRBJ2-1 . TRBV28 . CASSFQRRSYNEQFF TGTGCCAGCAGTTTTCAGCGTAGGTCCTACAATGAGCAGTTCTTC
TRBJ2-5 . TRBV7-6 . CASSYGNFVETQYF TGTGCCAGCAGCTATGGGAATTTCGTGGAGACCCAGTACTTC
TRBJ2-3 . TRBV2 . CARDHGVSRTDTQYF TGTGCCCGCGATCATGGGGTATCGCGCACAGATACGCAGTATTTT
TRBJ2-1 TRBD2 TRBV5-5 . CASSFGRLASNEQFF TGTGCCAGCAGCTTTGGCAGACTAGCTAGCAATGAGCAGTTCTTC
TRBJ1-2 . TRBV5-4 . CASSLWGTNYGYTF TGTGCCAGCAGCTTGTGGGGAACAAACTATGGCTACACCTTC
TRBJ1-4 . TRBV7-9 few CASSLMAGSGSEKLFF TGTGCCAGCAGCTTAATGGCGGGTTCAGGATCTGAAAAACTGTTTTTT
TRBJ1-4 TRBD1 TRBV19 . CASSDYTGTGEKLFF TGTGCCAGCAGCGACTACACCGGGACAGGTGAAAAACTGTTTTTT
TRBJ1-1 . TRBV5-4 few CASSLVGGSSFEAFF TGTGCCAGCAGCTTGGTCGGGGGGAGTTCGTTTGAAGCTTTCTTT
TRBJ1-6 . TRBV9 many CASSVALNSPLHF TGTGCCAGCAGCGTAGCCCTCAATTCACCCCTCCACTTT
TRBJ2-5 . TRBV4-3 . CASSQGRTGYGRETQYF TGCGCCAGCAGCCAAGGGAGGACCGGGTACGGGCGGGAAACCCAGTACTTC
TRBJ1-4 . TRBV20-1 . CSAAPLEKLFF TGCAGTGCCGCCCCCTTGGAAAAACTGTTTTTT
TRBJ1-3 . TRBV2 . CASRPSGTKGNTIYF TGTGCCAGCAGGCCCTCCGGGACGAAGGGAAACACCATATATTTT
TRBJ2-7 . TRBV12-3/TRBV12-4 few CASSLQAGSPRQYF TGTGCCAGCAGTTTACAGGCCGGGTCCCCCCGGCAGTACTTC
TRBJ2-7 . TRBV4-3 . CASSQGIRFTYEQYF TGCGCCAGCAGCCAAGGTATCAGGTTTACCTACGAGCAGTACTTC
TRBJ2-1 . TRBV7-2 many CASSFQPDIYSEQFF TGTGCCAGCAGCTTTCAACCGGACATCTATAGTGAGCAGTTCTTC
TRBJ2-4 . TRBV30 . CAWSVSVGGEAKNIQYF TGTGCCTGGAGTGTATCTGTGGGAGGTGAAGCCAAAAACATTCAGTACTTC
TRBJ2-3 . TRBV12-3/TRBV12-4 . CASSSLFRRGGSSTDTQYF TGTGCCAGCAGTTCACTCTTTCGGAGGGGGGGTTCTAGCACAGATACGCAGTATTTT
TRBJ2-2 . TRBV5-1 . CASSLAAPGIANTGELFF TGCGCCAGCAGCTTGGCAGCCCCAGGGATCGCGAACACCGGGGAGCTGTTTTTT
TRBJ1-4 . TRBV18 . CASSPRQENEKLFF TGTGCCAGCTCACCGCGGCAGGAGAATGAAAAACTGTTTTTT
TRBJ2-5 . TRBV12-5 . CASGFGDSTEETQYF TGTGCTAGTGGTTTCGGGGACTCAACCGAGGAGACCCAGTACTTC
TRBJ2-7 TRBD1 TRBV4-1 few CASSQGRDRGHEQYF TGCGCCAGCAGCCAAGGACGGGACAGGGGGCATGAGCAGTACTTC
TRBJ2-3 . TRBV5-6 few CASSSGGAPDTQYF TGTGCCAGCAGCTCGGGGGGCGCCCCAGATACGCAGTATTTT
TRBJ2-1 TRBD2 TRBV5-1 few CASSTWTSDNEQFF TGCGCCAGCAGCACCTGGACTAGCGACAATGAGCAGTTCTTC
TRBJ2-7 . TRBV6-1 . CASSETQDSSYEQYF TGTGCCAGCAGTGAGACCCAGGACAGCTCCTACGAGCAGTACTTC
TRBJ1-6 . TRBV4-1 few CASSPPPRVQLNSPLHF TGCGCCAGCAGCCCGCCGCCCCGCGTGCAGCTTAATTCACCCCTCCACTTT
TRBJ1-5 . TRBV6-2/TRBV6-3 once CASSLWTDQPQHF TGTGCCAGCAGCCTCTGGACCGATCAGCCCCAGCATTTT
TRBJ2-5 TRBD2 TRBV7-6 . CASSRGGLVTQYF TGTGCCAGCAGCCGGGGGGGCCTTGTGACCCAGTACTTC
TRBJ2-7 TRBD1 TRBV5-1 few CASSLVPLGTGYEQYF TGCGCCAGCAGCTTGGTACCTCTTGGGACAGGGTACGAGCAGTACTTC
TRBJ2-1 TRBD2 TRBV5-1 few CASSLERGPSREFF TGCGCCAGCAGCTTGGAGCGGGGCCCCTCCCGGGAGTTCTTC
TRBJ1-6 . TRBV4-1 . CASSQGLNLHF TGCGCCAGCAGCCAAGGTCTCAACCTCCACTTT
TRBJ2-1 . TRBV21-1 many CASSPCSPTGSSYNEQFF TGTGCCAGCAGCCCCTGTTCACCTACAGGGAGCTCCTACAATGAGCAGTTCTTC
TRBJ2-7 TRBD1 TRBV18 . CASSQGQGAFYEQYF TGTGCCAGCTCCCAAGGACAGGGAGCTTTCTACGAGCAGTACTTC
TRBJ2-7 . TRBV7-2 many CASSLHGGFSYEQYF TGTGCCAGCAGCCTCCACGGAGGGTTCTCCTACGAGCAGTACTTC